This T cell receptor (beta chain) derives from a study of blood T cells in healthy people across ages. Findings of the study overall: Naive CD4+ cell counts and diversity both ran higher in long-lived than in aged donors.

With a J-beta primer mix and a sample-barcoded 5' primer, a second PCR ran about 7 to 12 cycles. MiXCR, applied by TCRdb to the 5' RACE reads, yields one record per CDR3 protein. The sample has some 900,000 distinct CDR3 sequences, 25% to 35% seen once. With V trimmed by 5 bases and J by 11 bases, 11 bases remained unmatched. CDR1 is MNHEY, CDR2 SVGEGT, per germline. The CDR3 runs to 14 residues. Concerning this clonotype: The target antigen is unknown.

This rearrangement joins TRBV6-2 or TRBV6-3 to TRBJ2-5; 10 nucleotides align to TRBD2. The specimen sequenced was blood. This sequence originates from a woman older than 75 in good health. CDR3 DNA sequence: TGTGCCAGCAGTCGAGCGGGGGGGCACAATGAGCAGTACTTC. Translated, it gives CASSRAGGHNEQYF.